The 10 T cell receptor beta chains below were found in one sample sequenced in a study of radiotherapy plus CTLA-4 blockade in lung cancer. Profiled with immunoSEQ multiplex PCR; TCRdb holds only in-frame clones, not every one. The table shows fewer than 35,000 clones, with 60% to 85% occurring only once. The specimen comprised peripheral blood, sampled from a patient treated with radiotherapy plus ipilimumab. Receptor source: a human donor with non-small cell lung cancer that progressed on radiotherapy plus ipilimumab.

This CDR3 is CASSLGGVGIQETQYF. CDR3 coding DNA: TGTGCCAGCAGCTTGGGAGGGGTAGGGATCCAAGAGACCCAGTACTTC. The chain uses TRBV7-9 and TRBJ2-5; 7 nucleotides agree with TRBD2. The CDR3 consists of 16 residues. V shed 3 bases, J shed 1 base, and the junction held 8 bases outside the gene matches. In germline, CDR1 is SEHNR, CDR2 FQNEAQ (reference sequence). The variable domain in full, completed from reference TRBV7-9 and TRBJ2-5, reads DTGVSQNPRHKITKRGQNVTFRCDPISEHNRLYWYRQTLGQGPEFLTYFQNEAQLEKSRLLSDRFSAERPKGSFSTLEIQRTEQGDSAMYLCASSLGGVGIQETQYFGPGTRLLVL.

The chain has TRBV30 and TRBJ1-3, with D uncertain. The CDR3 has 16 amino acids. V lost 3 bases, J lost 9 bases, and 24 bases lay in between. Germline assignment: CDR1 GTSNPN and CDR2 SVGIG (reference sequence). The CDR3 sequence: CAWRENEGSPRVTIYF. The CDR3 nucleotides are TGTGCCTGGAGGGAAAACGAAGGTTCACCGAGAGTCACCATATATTTT.

The chain uses TRBV4-1 and TRBJ2-1; 7 bases are shared with TRBD2. V shed 4 bases and J 0 bases; nucleotides not matched to a gene: 3. CDR1 is MGHRA and CDR2 is YSYEKL in the germline V gene. The CDR3 is 15 residues long. CDR3 residues: CASSPTSSSYNEQFF. The CDR3 nucleotides are TGCGCCAGCAGCCCGACTAGCAGCTCCTACAATGAGCAGTTCTTC.

The chain couples TRBV5-4 to TRBJ2-2; 11 bases line up with TRBD1. V lost 3 bases, J lost 4 bases, and 2 bases stayed unmatched. CDR3 length: 15 amino acids. Per the germline V gene, CDR1 is SGHNT and CDR2 is YYREEE (reference sequence). As DNA, the CDR3 is TGTGCCAGCAGCTGGGGGACAGGGGGCACCGGGGAGCTGTTTTTT. Its translation is CASSWGTGGTGELFF.

In this sample, this clone turned up a few times. The rearrangement links TRBV18 to TRBJ1-2; 7 bases match TRBD1. This CDR3 has 15 amino acids. Germline V gene lookup returns CDR1 KGHSH and CDR2 LQKENI. V lost 5 bases, J lost 8 bases, and 14 bases stayed unmatched. The CDR3 DNA reads as TGTGCCAGCTCAACGGCAGGACAGGACTCTCCCGGCTACACCTTC. Its translation is CASSTAGQDSPGYTF.

The chain employs TRBV4-1 and TRBJ1-3; no firm D call. This CDR3 region has 15 residues. Trimming removed 1 base from V and 3 bases from J, with 10 bases in between. The germline V gene has CDR1 MGHRA and CDR2 YSYEKL. The CDR3 DNA follows: TGCGCCAGCAGCCAAGGACCGTACAGTGGAAACACCATATATTTT. It specifies CASSQGPYSGNTIYF.

The chain links TRBV10-1 to TRBJ2-7; possibly TRBD1 or TRBD2 for D (5 bases each). Trimming left V 2 bases short and J 5 bases short, with 13 bases between. The length of the CDR3 is 14 residues. Germline CDR1 reads WNHNN; CDR2 reads SYGVQD (reference sequence). In DNA form, the CDR3 reads TGCGCCAGCAGTGAGAGAGGGGAAGGCGACGAGCAGTACTTC. Encoded protein: CASSERGEGDEQYF.

The chain has TRBV23-1 and TRBJ1-1; D is undetermined. TRBV23-1 is designated an ORF whose function remains uncertain. The CDR3 runs to 12 residues. V was cut by 4 bases and J by 5 bases, with 8 bases left in between. The CDR3 loop reads CASSRGRTEAFF. In DNA form, the CDR3 reads TGCGCCAGCAGTCGCGGGAGGACTGAAGCTTTCTTT.

The chain uses TRBV5-6 and TRBJ2-1, with 12 bases identical to TRBD2. The CDR3 is 17 amino acids. J was trimmed by 4 bases and V by 1 base; bases with no gene match: 6. Germline CDR1 and CDR2: SGHDT and YYEEEE. The CDR3: CASSLPGLAGIYNEQFF. The CDR3 nucleotides read TGTGCCAGCAGCTTGCCCGGACTAGCGGGGATATACAATGAGCAGTTCTTC.

The rearrangement uses TRBV27 and TRBJ2-1; D is possibly TRBD2 (6 bases). The V gene's germline CDR1 is MNHEY and CDR2 SMNVEV (reference sequence). The CDR3 length is 15 residues. V lost 1 base and J lost 6, with 13 bases in between. The CDR3 spells CASSLFGGDGNEQFF. DNA of the CDR3: TGTGCCAGCAGTTTATTCGGGGGAGATGGCAATGAGCAGTTCTTC.